Each of the 21 T cell receptor beta chains below was sequenced from the same sample in a study of cytomegalovirus exposure and HLA in healthy donors. Primers included in the PCR were 60 Vbeta and 13 Jbeta primers. Libraries were prepared by immunoSEQ multiplex PCR; TCRdb keeps only in-frame clonotypes and omits some of them. The sample table includes some 130,000 clones. Sequencing was carried out using PBMCs. The receptor set was obtained from a man between 18 and 29 years old in good health and CMV-seronegative.

The chain recombines TRBV27 with TRBJ1-4; tentative D call: TRBD1 (6 bases). V shed 4 bases and J shed 0 bases, with 12 bases lying between them. The CDR3 totals 16 residues. Germline CDR1 reads MNHEY; CDR2 reads SMNVEV (reference sequence). CDR3 nucleotide sequence: TGTGCCAGCAGTTCCCGACAGGCAGCAACTAATGAAAAACTGTTTTTT. The encoded protein is CASSSRQAATNEKLFF.

The V gene is TRBV10-1, the J gene TRBJ2-5, with TRBD1 as a possible D gene (5 bases). The V gene's germline CDR1 is WNHNN and CDR2 SYGVQD (reference sequence). CDR3 length: 13 amino acids. Trimming took 3 bases from V and 3 from J, leaving 8 bases between them. CDR3 DNA: TGCGCCAGCAGTGACCCGACAGAAGAGACCCAGTACTTC. Translation gives CASSDPTEETQYF.

The CDR3 region is CASSPGTGSNSYEQYF. CDR3 bases: TGTGCCAGCAGCCCCGGGACAGGGAGTAACTCCTACGAGCAGTACTTC. This rearrangement joins TRBV28 to TRBJ2-7, with TRBD1 identical over 9 bases. The length of the CDR3 is 16 residues. CDR1 is MDHEN, CDR2 SYDVKM, per germline. The V segment lost 6 bases and the J segment 0 bases; nucleotides outside the gene matches: 9.

This chain joins TRBV19 and TRBJ2-1, with TRBD2 identical over 7 bases. J gave up 7 bases and V 8 bases, and 14 bases lay outside the gene matches. This CDR3 has 15 amino acids. Germline loops: CDR1 LNHDA, CDR2 SQIVND (reference sequence). CDR3 sequence (DNA): TGTGCCAGTGCGACAGCGGTGAGCGGGGCGAATGAGCAGTTCTTC. Protein product: CASATAVSGANEQFF.

The chain is built from TRBV29-1 and TRBJ2-7, with 9 bases that match TRBD1. V shed 5 bases, J shed 2 bases, and the junction held 7 bases outside the gene matches. CDR3 length equals 14 residues. In germline, CDR1 is SQVTM, CDR2 ANQGSEA. This CDR3 reads CSVIPGQGTYEQYF. The CDR3 region has the DNA TGCAGCGTTATACCGGGACAGGGTACCTACGAGCAGTACTTC.

The chain employs TRBV7-8 and TRBJ2-7; TRBD1 is a possible D gene (6 bases). This CDR3 region has 13 residues. Trimming took off 3 bases at V and 3 bases at J, with 9 bases between the two ends. CDR1 is SGHVS, CDR2 FQNEAQ, per germline. CDR3 nucleotides: TGTGCCAGCAGCTTCGAACAGGGCTACGAGCAGTACTTC. Amino acid sequence: CASSFEQGYEQYF.

The chain carries TRBV29-1 and TRBJ2-3, with TRBD2 matching 7 bases. Per the germline V gene, CDR1 is SQVTM and CDR2 is ANQGSEA. CDR3 length equals 14 residues. The trim removed 3 bases at V and 6 bases at J, leaving 9 bases unmatched. CDR3 loop: CSVEGGTHQDTQYF. The CDR3 DNA follows: TGCAGCGTTGAGGGAGGGACCCACCAGGATACGCAGTATTTT.

This chain joins TRBV5-1 and TRBJ1-4; TRBD1 agrees at 8 bases. Germline assignment: CDR1 SGHRS and CDR2 YFSETQ. The J segment lost 3 bases and the V segment lost 7 bases, leaving 5 bases of the junction unmatched. The CDR3 loop spans 14 amino acids. The CDR3 bases are TGCGCCAGCCGACTGACAGGGGCTAATGAAAAACTGTTTTTT. This sequence encodes CASRLTGANEKLFF.

The chain joins TRBV7-2 to TRBJ2-5; no clear D. The length of the CDR3 is 14 residues. V was shortened by 4 bases and J by 5 bases, with 14 bases between the two germline ends. Per germline, CDR1 SGHTA and CDR2 FQGNSA. The CDR3 nucleotides are TGTGCCAGCAGCTCAGGCCCTCCTCGGGAGACCCAGTACTTC. This gives the protein CASSSGPPRETQYF.

The chain uses TRBV6-4 and TRBJ2-1; 8 positions agree with TRBD1. Germline V gives CDR1 MRHNA, CDR2 SNTAGT. The V gene end was trimmed by 4 bases and the J gene end by 3 bases; junction bases not matched to a gene: 5. This CDR3 has 15 residues. CDR3 DNA sequence: TGTGCCAGCAGTGTGCAGGGGGCGGACTACAATGAGCAGTTCTTC. This codes for CASSVQGADYNEQFF.

V and J are TRBV10-3 and TRBJ2-1, with D maybe TRBD1 (5 bases). Trimming pared 10 bases from V and 7 bases from J, leaving 17 bases between. The CDR3 contains 13 residues. Germline V gene lookup returns CDR1 ENHRY and CDR2 SYGVKD. The chain's CDR3 is CATNQQGLNEQFF. Here the CDR3 DNA reads TGTGCCACCAATCAGCAGGGTCTGAATGAGCAGTTCTTC.

This rearrangement joins TRBV28 to TRBJ1-5, with TRBD1 matching over 9 bases. With 5 bases clipped from V and 7 bases from J, the junction kept 6 bases outside the gene matches. The CDR3 extends over 14 amino acids. In germline, CDR1 is MDHEN, CDR2 SYDVKM. DNA of the CDR3: TGTGCCAGCAGTCGAGGACAGGGGTACCAGCCCCAGCATTTT. This sequence encodes CASSRGQGYQPQHF.

V and J are TRBV19 and TRBJ2-3; 9 bases agree with TRBD2. Germline CDR1 reads LNHDA; CDR2 reads SQIVND (reference sequence). The junction had 9 bases not matched to a gene; V was cut back by 5 bases and J by 0 bases. The CDR3 spans 17 residues. The CDR3 region has the DNA TGTGCCAGTAGTTGGCTAGCGGGGACGTCTAGCACAGATACGCAGTATTTT. The encoded protein is CASSWLAGTSSTDTQYF.

The rearrangement uses TRBV19 and TRBJ1-5; D remains ambiguous. Trimming took 6 bases from V and 2 from J, leaving 11 bases between them. The CDR3 is 14 amino acids. From germline, CDR1 is LNHDA and CDR2 SQIVND (reference sequence). The CDR3 here is CASSILVGNQPQHF. CDR3 DNA: TGTGCCAGTAGCATCCTGGTAGGCAATCAGCCCCAGCATTTT.

Worth noting for this clone: Relative to the germline gene, one junction end is altered; a read error may explain this. This chain joins TRBV4-1 and TRBJ2-7; 9 nucleotides align to TRBD1. The germline CDR1 and CDR2 sequences are MGHRA and YSYEKL. This CDR3 region has 14 residues. The CDR3, as DNA: TGCGCCAGCAGCCAAGATGCTATGGGGACAGGGTTTAACTTC. It translates to CASSQDAMGTGFNF.

The rearrangement uses TRBV6-6 and TRBJ2-7, with D possibly matching TRBD2 (6 bases). V shed 7 bases and J shed 3 bases, with 16 bases lying between them. Looked up from germline, CDR1 is MNHNY and CDR2 is SVGAGI (reference sequence). The CDR3 extends over 14 amino acids. This chain's CDR3 is CASNPPGVRYEQYF. DNA for the CDR3: TGTGCCAGCAACCCCCCGGGGGTCCGCTACGAGCAGTACTTC.

The rearrangement joins TRBV4-3 to TRBJ2-1, with D possibly being TRBD2 (6 bases). Germline V gene lookup returns CDR1 LGHNA and CDR2 YSLEER. The V end lost 3 bases, the J end lost 1 base, and 10 bases lay between the germline ends. The CDR3 covers 15 residues. This chain's CDR3 is CASSHSRGSYNEQFF. The CDR3 bases are TGCGCCAGCAGCCATAGTCGGGGGTCCTACAATGAGCAGTTCTTC.

The chain carries TRBV4-1 and TRBJ2-3; 7 bases are a match to TRBD2. CDR1 is MGHRA and CDR2 is YSYEKL in the germline V gene. V gave up 2 bases and J gave up 2 bases; unmatched junction bases: 4. The CDR3 consists of 15 residues. The CDR3 protein is CASSQWLAATDTQYF. The CDR3 DNA reads TGCGCCAGCAGCCAATGGCTAGCGGCCACAGATACGCAGTATTTT.

This chain joins TRBV19 and TRBJ2-5, with a weak D call TRBD2 (5 bases). The CDR3 loop spans 13 amino acids. Germline V gives CDR1 LNHDA, CDR2 SQIVND (reference sequence). V lost 3 bases to trimming and J lost 1 base, with 6 bases between them. CDR3 protein: CASSILAQETQYF. The CDR3 DNA reads TGTGCCAGTAGTATTCTAGCCCAAGAGACCCAGTACTTC.

The CDR3 bases are TGTGCCAGCAGTTTAGCTCAGGGAGGACAAGAGACCCAGTACTTC. Its protein is CASSLAQGGQETQYF. This chain joins TRBV5-4 and TRBJ2-5; weak D call: TRBD2 (6 bases). V shed 5 bases and J shed 2 bases, with 16 bases lying between them. The CDR3 loop spans 15 amino acids. Germline CDR1 is SGHNT and CDR2 is YYREEE (reference sequence). The full variable domain, with the rest looked up from reference TRBV5-4 and TRBJ2-5, is ETGVTQSPTHLIKTRGQQVTLRCSSQSGHNTVSWYQQALGQGPQFIFQYYREEENGRGNFPPRFSGLQFPNYSSELNVNALELDDSALYLCASSLAQGGQETQYFGPGTRLLVL.

V is TRBV6-5 and J is TRBJ2-5; D remains ambiguous. V was clipped by 6 bases and J by 4 bases, with 12 bases between them. Germline assignment: CDR1 MNHEY and CDR2 SVGAGI. This CDR3 is built from 13 residues. The CDR3 loop is CASSLFRGETQYF. The DNA of the CDR3 is TGTGCCAGCAGCTTGTTCAGAGGAGAGACCCAGTACTTC.